This T cell receptor beta chain was obtained from a study of T cells after yellow fever vaccination (dated by TCRdb to about 2019). The study in broad terms: The SMART-Seq v4 Ultra Low Input RNA kit was used to prepare libraries from fractions with low cell numbers. The cohort comprised two healthy male donors, one aged 18 to 30 and one aged 30 to 39 years. Bulk TCR alpha and beta repertoires were sequenced longitudinally to track T-cell clones before and after primary and booster YFV17D yellow fever vaccination. Blood samples were taken at several timepoints before and after primary and secondary immunization, and bulk PBMC replicates and cell subsets were isolated.

Beyond this particular receptor, the publication reports: FACS-sorted repertoires could contain abundant contaminating clonotypes from the bulk population, so computational filtering was required. The secondary T-cell response was found to be weaker but faster than the primary response, with a peak reached on day 5 rather than on day 15. Because the study included only a couple of donors, the extent to which the findings can be generalized is limited. Most clones expanded after primary vaccination were re-detected after the booster (approximately 95% of CD4 and about nine tenths of CD8), suggesting broad memory maintenance. A small share of clonotypes occurred in both CD4 and CD8 compartments, likely arising from convergent recombination.

The treatment or condition label, as the study defines it: live attenuated yellow fever vaccine strain. A standard Ficoll-Paque protocol was used to isolate PBMCs from peripheral blood. Epitope-specific CD8 T cells were sorted using a dextramer loaded with the yellow fever NS4B epitope peptide, with anti-CD3 and anti-CD8 staining. TriZol was used to extract RNA from bulk PBMCs, CD4 and CD8 fractions, and dextramer-positive and dextramer-negative fractions. This clonotype was seen ten or more times. Per-base quality was not reported, and no clone a single base away is much larger than it. CDR1 and CDR2, per the germline V gene (reference sequence), are SEHNR and FQNEAQ. Including the terminal cysteine and phenylalanine, the CDR3 comprises 13 residues. The DNA shown is the 39-base CDR3, in frame from base 1. Between the V and J ends, shortened by 0 bases and 5 bases respectively, the junction contains 7 bases.

TCR cDNA was synthesized by 5'RACE template switching, through which a universal primer site and unique molecular identifiers were introduced. Priming of cDNA synthesis was performed from both the TCR alpha and TCR beta constant segments. Library amplification used two PCR steps, and the second PCR step added sample barcodes and sequencing adapters. Sequencing of libraries was performed on Illumina HiSeq 2500 (2x100 bp) or NovaSeq (2x150 bp). The published analysis was carried out like this. Reads were demultiplexed and collapsed into UMI consensus sequences with MIGEC, and V(D)J alignment was performed with MiXCR. Vaccine-responding clonotypes were defined with edgeR using replicate PBMC samples, requiring FDR below 0.01 and a log2 fold change above 5 up to day 15. CD4 or CD8 identity was assigned to each bulk clonotype according to whether the clonotype was present at higher abundance in the sequenced CD4 repertoire or the sequenced CD8 repertoire. Clonotypes enriched at least 10-fold in dextramer-positive versus dextramer-negative fractions were classed as NS4B-specific, and CD4-biased clonotypes were left out. The public reads were reprocessed in TCRdb via fastp at Q25 and MiXCR, keeping in-frame beta chains. Duplicate CDR3 protein sequences are folded into a single record with the most common DNA and genes. These V and J calls rely on TCRdb rather than the paper's analysis. The sample table contains around 49,000 distinct CDR3 sequences; only one count was recorded for roughly 7.1% of them. In total, the top ten clones hold approximately 15% of the sample.

The clonotype comes from a man under 40 who received the YFV17D yellow fever vaccine. This specimen was CD8+ T cells not binding an NS4B(214-222) dextramer, sorted from PBMCs, taken 45 days after the yellow fever booster vaccination. This specimen's cell subset or site label, interpreted: NS4B epitope dextramer-negative CD8 T cells. The receptor chain draws on TRBV7-9 and TRBJ1-2, with the D gene too uncertain to name. The DNA sequence is TGTGCCAGCAGCTTAGCTATGGTATATGGCTACACCTTC. Its translation reads: CASSLAMVYGYTF.